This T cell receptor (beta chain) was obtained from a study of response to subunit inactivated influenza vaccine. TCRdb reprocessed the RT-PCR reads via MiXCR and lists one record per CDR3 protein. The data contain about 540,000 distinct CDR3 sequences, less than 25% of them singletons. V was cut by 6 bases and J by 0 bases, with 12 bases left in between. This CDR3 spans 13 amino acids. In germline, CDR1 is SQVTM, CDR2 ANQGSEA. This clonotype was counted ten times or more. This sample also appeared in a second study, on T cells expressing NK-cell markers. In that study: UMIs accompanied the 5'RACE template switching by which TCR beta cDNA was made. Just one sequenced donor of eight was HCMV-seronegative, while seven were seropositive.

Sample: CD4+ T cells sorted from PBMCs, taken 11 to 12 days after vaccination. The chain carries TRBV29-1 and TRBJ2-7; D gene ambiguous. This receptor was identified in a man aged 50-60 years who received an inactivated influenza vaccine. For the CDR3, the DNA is TGCAGCGTCGTTTTTAGGTACTCCTACGAGCAGTACTTC. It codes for CSVVFRYSYEQYF.